These 32 T cell receptor beta chains originate from one sample sequenced in a study of blood T cells in healthy people across ages. The second PCR ran roughly 7 to 12 cycles with a sample-barcoded 5' primer and J-beta primers. A single record per CDR3 protein comes from TCRdb applying MiXCR to the 5' RACE reads. In the table there are roughly 550,000 distinct CDR3 sequences, under 30% of which are singletons. These data are also associated with another study on T cells of mothers and their children.

Sequenced input: blood. These receptors originate from a boy aged 5-17 years in good health.

This clonotype has just a few counts. The gene calls are TRBV6-5 and TRBJ2-3, with TRBD2 as a possible D gene (6 bases). CDR3 size: 15 residues. CDR1 and CDR2 (germline): MNHEY, SVGAGI. Deletions cut 2 bases from V and 3 bases from J, with 12 bases between. The CDR3 here is CASSYGGGGTDTQYF. The CDR3, as DNA: TGTGCCAGCAGTTACGGGGGAGGCGGAACAGATACGCAGTATTTT.

This chain uses TRBV12-3 or TRBV12-4 with TRBJ2-1; TRBD1 agrees at 7 bases. The J call is doubtful: the DNA matches TRBJ2-7 better. This CDR3 has 14 residues. CDR3 DNA sequence: TGTGCCAGCAGCGACAGGGCCCTTATGTACGAGCAGTACTTC. Translated: CASSDRALMYEQYF.

Here the CDR3 reads CASRGDSQSGSPLHF. The CDR3 coding sequence is TGCGCCAGCAGGGGGGACAGCCAAAGTGGTTCACCCCTCCACTTT. The V call is TRBV5-1, the J call TRBJ1-6; 7 nucleotides align to TRBD1. Germline assignment: CDR1 SGHRS and CDR2 YFSETQ. The CDR3 has 15 amino acids. V trimming: 5 bases; J trimming: 9 bases; junction bases outside the gene matches: 11.

The chain carries TRBV5-1 and TRBJ1-4; unclear D gene. The V and J ends lost 3 bases and 8 bases respectively, with 17 bases between them. The CDR3 runs 15 residues. The germline V gene encodes CDR1 SGHRS and CDR2 YFSETQ. CDR3 coding DNA: TGCGCCAGCAGCTGGGCGGACTCGGGAGGGGAAAAACTGTTTTTT. Encoded protein: CASSWADSGGEKLFF.

This clonotype was found a few times. The chain uses TRBV12-3 or TRBV12-4 and TRBJ2-7; D ambiguous. V was shortened by 3 bases and J by 1 base, with 7 bases between the two germline ends. CDR3 length: 13 amino acids. CDR3 region: CASSFAPSYEQYF. The DNA for the CDR3 is TGTGCCAGCAGTTTTGCGCCGTCCTACGAGCAGTACTTC.

The J gene is TRBJ2-3, the V gene TRBV5-1, with 10 bases that match TRBD2. Germline assignment: CDR1 SGHRS and CDR2 YFSETQ. With 3 bases clipped from V and 10 bases from J, the junction kept 5 bases outside the gene matches. The CDR3 is 13 residues long. In DNA, the CDR3 is TGCGCCAGCAGCTCCCCTAGCGGGGGCCCGCAGTATTTT. Amino acids: CASSSPSGGPQYF.

In its sample, this clonotype was seen many times. The CDR3 spells CASSPSATNEKLFF. For the CDR3, the DNA is TGTGCCAGCAGCCCGTCAGCAACTAATGAAAAACTGTTTTTT. V gene TRBV3-1 combines with J gene TRBJ1-4; D not certain. The V gene lost 4 bases and the J gene lost 0 bases, with 6 bases spanning the gap. This CDR3 region has 14 residues. The germline CDR1 and CDR2 sequences are LGHDT and YNNKEL (reference sequence).

This clonotype was counted between two and nine times. The gene calls are TRBV5-4 and TRBJ2-3, with TRBD2 identical over 8 bases. Germline lookup yields CDR1 SGHNT and CDR2 YYREEE (reference sequence). The J segment lost 5 bases and the V segment lost 2 bases, leaving 4 bases of the junction unmatched. The CDR3 loop spans 14 amino acids. The CDR3 sequence is CASSFGGAEDTQYF. In DNA, the CDR3 is TGTGCCAGCAGCTTCGGGGGGGCAGAAGATACGCAGTATTTT.

This clonotype was counted between two and nine times. This chain joins TRBV6-2 or TRBV6-3 and TRBJ2-7; D might be TRBD2 (6 bases). The CDR3 loop spans 15 amino acids. Trimming took 1 base from V and 4 from J, leaving 14 bases between them. Looked up from germline, CDR1 is MNHEY and CDR2 is SVGEGT. CDR3 loop: CASSYFPGASYEQYF. CDR3 DNA sequence: TGTGCCAGCAGTTACTTCCCGGGAGCGAGTTACGAGCAGTACTTC.

This clonotype was observed at least ten times. This chain uses TRBV6-6 with TRBJ2-2; TRBD2 matches at 10 bases. The V segment lost 6 bases and the J segment 6 bases; nucleotides outside the gene matches: 10. The CDR3 has 16 residues. Germline CDR1 MNHNY, CDR2 SVGAGI (reference sequence). The CDR3 coding sequence is TGTGCCAGCAGACGCGCCGGGACTAGCGAACCCGGGGAGCTGTTTTTT. Its protein product is CASRRAGTSEPGELFF.

This clonotype has a handful of counts. The rearrangement links TRBV12-3 or TRBV12-4 to TRBJ2-7; 11 bases align to TRBD1. Trimming at V came to 6 bases and at J to 3 bases, leaving 10 bases not matched to a gene. This CDR3 comprises 16 residues. This CDR3 reads CASRPDRGRVFYEQYF. Written as DNA, the CDR3 is TGTGCCAGCAGGCCGGACAGGGGGCGAGTCTTCTACGAGCAGTACTTC.

The chain combines TRBV11-1 with TRBJ2-5, with D tentatively TRBD1 (6 bases). The J call is in doubt because the DNA end fits TRBJ2-7 better. There are 17 residues in the CDR3. The germline V gene has CDR1 SGHAT and CDR2 FQDESV (reference sequence). CDR3 nucleotide sequence: TGTGCCAGCAGGTCGGGGCAGGGGAGCATCCTTTCCTACGAGCAGTACTTC. Translation gives CASRSGQGSILSYEQYF.

This clonotype has a count of ten or more. The genes are TRBV5-1 and TRBJ2-7, with no clear D. Deletions cut 0 bases from V and 9 bases from J, with 16 bases between. Per germline, CDR1 SGHRS and CDR2 YFSETQ. The CDR3 sequence is 14 residues long. CDR3 loop: CASSLEQSFEGQYF. The CDR3 DNA is TGCGCCAGCAGCTTGGAACAGTCTTTTGAAGGGCAGTACTTC.

This clonotype was counted at least ten times. The CDR3 protein is CSAGWPTDTQYF. The CDR3 region has the DNA TGCAGTGCGGGCTGGCCCACAGATACGCAGTATTTT. The V gene is TRBV20-1, the J gene TRBJ2-3; D unresolved. The CDR3 covers 12 residues. Germline V gene sequence: CDR1 DFQATT, CDR2 SNEGSKA (reference sequence). V dropped 6 bases and J dropped 2 bases, with 9 bases sitting between them.

This chain connects TRBV7-2 to TRBJ2-5, with D hard to call. V lost 6 bases, J lost 4 bases, and 12 bases lay in between. Looked up from germline, CDR1 is SGHTA and CDR2 is FQGNSA. The CDR3 is 13 amino acids. The chain's CDR3 is CASRSSPVETQYF. The CDR3, as DNA: TGTGCCAGCAGATCCTCCCCCGTAGAGACCCAGTACTTC. Together with reference TRBV7-2 and TRBJ2-5, the CDR3 gives the full variable domain: GAGVSQSPSNKVTEKGKDVELRCDPISGHTALYWYRQSLGQGLEFLIYFQGNSAPDKSGLPSDRFSAERTGGSVSTLTIQRTQQEDSAVYLCASRSSPVETQYFGPGTRLLVL.

There are a few counts of this clonotype. V usage is TRBV7-2 and J usage is TRBJ2-7; a possible D gene is TRBD2 (5 bases). V shed 6 bases and J shed 7 bases, with 25 bases lying between them. The germline V gene has CDR1 SGHTA and CDR2 FQGNSA. CDR3 size: 16 residues. In nucleotides, the CDR3 is TGTGCCAGCAGTTCGCTCTCTCGGGGATTCATCAGAGAGCAGTACTTC. Amino acid sequence: CASSSLSRGFIREQYF.

The chain couples TRBV6-5 to TRBJ1-2; 8 bases align to TRBD1. Germline-derived CDR1 and CDR2 are MNHEY and SVGAGI. Trimming took 0 bases from V and 4 from J; bases not matched to a gene: 4. The length of the CDR3 is 15 residues. CDR3 protein: CASSYSGTGLYGYTF. DNA of the CDR3: TGTGCCAGCAGTTACTCCGGGACAGGTCTCTATGGCTACACCTTC.

This clonotype was recorded a few times. The genes are TRBV4-2 and TRBJ2-7, with a tentative D call TRBD2 (6 bases). The CDR3 covers 16 residues. The V end was cut by 0 bases, the J end by 3 bases, with 15 bases between. Per the germline V gene, CDR1 is LGHNA and CDR2 is YNFKEQ. CDR3 sequence reads: CASSQDAARDFYEQYF. Here the CDR3 DNA reads TGTGCCAGCAGCCAAGACGCGGCCAGGGACTTCTACGAGCAGTACTTC.

This clonotype appeared a few times. The chain couples TRBV20-1 to TRBJ1-4, with TRBD1 matching 8 bases. The V and J ends lost 3 bases and 8 bases, in that order; junction bases with no gene match: 5. The CDR3 sequence is 13 residues long. Germline V gene data show CDR1 as DFQATT and CDR2 as SNEGSKA (reference sequence). The CDR3: CSARPQGAEKLFF. In DNA form, the CDR3 reads TGCAGTGCTAGGCCTCAGGGGGCGGAAAAACTGTTTTTT.

The chain couples TRBV4-1 to TRBJ2-1, with D tentatively TRBD1 or TRBD2 (5 bases each). Germline V gene sequence: CDR1 MGHRA, CDR2 YSYEKL. There are 17 residues in the CDR3. Trimming cost V 1 base and J 8 bases, with 21 bases left between them. This CDR3 is CASSQGSGQIGFDEQFF. The CDR3 DNA sequence: TGCGCCAGCAGCCAAGGGTCGGGGCAGATTGGTTTCGATGAGCAGTTCTTC.

This clonotype was seen a few times. The genes are TRBV11-1 and TRBJ2-1; TRBD1 aligns across 7 bases. The germline V gene has CDR1 SGHAT and CDR2 FQDESV (reference sequence). The CDR3 totals 15 residues. The trim removed 4 bases at V and 7 bases at J, leaving 10 bases unmatched. CDR3 coding DNA: TGTGCCAGCAGCTCGCAGCAGGGGGACCCTAATGAGCAGTTCTTC. Its translation: CASSSQQGDPNEQFF.

The chain combines TRBV6-2 or TRBV6-3 with TRBJ2-3, with 11 bases that match TRBD2. This CDR3 contains 15 residues. With V trimmed by 5 bases and J by 5 bases, 6 bases remained unmatched. Germline V gene lookup returns CDR1 MNHEY and CDR2 SVGEGT. In DNA, the CDR3 is TGTGCCAGCAGTCCTAGCGGGGGGCCAGGAGATACGCAGTATTTT. Its protein product is CASSPSGGPGDTQYF.

This chain links TRBV10-1 with TRBJ2-3; D perhaps matches TRBD2 (5 bases). Germline CDR1 and CDR2: WNHNN and SYGVQD (reference sequence). The CDR3 has 12 amino acids. Trimming pared 7 bases from V and 3 bases from J, leaving 8 bases between. The DNA of the CDR3 is TGCGCCAGCAAAACTAGGACAGATACGCAGTATTTT. Its translation: CASKTRTDTQYF.

This clonotype came up a few times. The CDR3 is CASSEVLQGANEQYF. DNA for the CDR3: TGTGCCAGCAGTGAAGTCCTGCAGGGGGCCAACGAGCAGTACTTC. The rearrangement joins TRBV6-1 to TRBJ2-1, with TRBD1 matching 8 bases. TRBJ2-7 explains the end of the DNA better; the J call may be wrong. The CDR3 covers 15 residues. The germline CDR1 and CDR2 sequences are MNHNS and SASEGT.

A few counts support this clonotype. The chain links TRBV6-2 or TRBV6-3 to TRBJ2-1; perhaps TRBD2 as D (6 bases). In germline, CDR1 is MNHEY, CDR2 SVGEGT. There are 14 residues in the CDR3. The ends were cut back, 2 bases at V and 2 bases at J, with 7 bases in the middle. The chain's CDR3 is CASSYGGTYNEQFF. CDR3 bases: TGTGCCAGCAGTTACGGAGGGACCTACAATGAGCAGTTCTTC.

This clonotype has more than one count but fewer than ten. V is TRBV7-6 and J is TRBJ2-1; TRBD2 aligns across 11 bases. CDR1 SGHVS and CDR2 FNYEAQ come from the germline V gene. V gave up 1 base and J gave up 2 bases; unmatched junction bases: 10. CDR3 length equals 19 residues. CDR3 sequence: CASSLVRLAGLGTYNEQFF. Here the CDR3 DNA reads TGTGCCAGCAGCTTAGTTCGACTAGCGGGATTGGGGACCTACAATGAGCAGTTCTTC.

On this clonotype: The CDR3 does not end in the conserved phenylalanine or tryptophan, so this is likely a read error. The chain is built from TRBV4-3 and TRBJ2-5, with D hard to call. This CDR3 has 18 amino acids. The V gene's germline CDR1 is LGHNA and CDR2 YSLEER. Trimming removed 3 bases at V and 1 base at J, with 21 bases between. The CDR3 loop is CASSQGSTAEGGQETQYL. The CDR3 coding sequence is TGCGCCAGCAGCCAGGGCTCAACAGCTGAAGGCGGCCAAGAGACCCAGTACCTC.

This rearrangement joins TRBV11-2 to TRBJ1-4; the D is unclear. The V gene's germline CDR1 is SGHAT and CDR2 FQNNGV. Trimming pared 3 bases from V and 7 bases from J, leaving 9 bases between. This CDR3 is built from 13 residues. CDR3 protein: CASSLHEREKLFF. For the CDR3, the DNA is TGTGCCAGCAGCTTGCACGAACGTGAAAAACTGTTTTTT.

This clonotype showed up just a few times. The CDR3 loop is CASSVRQGGTEAFF. CDR3 bases: TGTGCCAGCAGCGTCCGACAGGGAGGCACTGAAGCTTTCTTT. This chain connects TRBV7-2 to TRBJ1-1; 7 bases are shared with TRBD1. CDR3 length: 14 residues. With V trimmed by 5 bases and J by 4 bases, 7 bases remained unmatched. Germline values: CDR1 SGHTA, CDR2 FQGNSA.

Comments on this clonotype: One end of the junction fails to match germline, which may point to a read error. The chain uses TRBV12-3 or TRBV12-4 and TRBJ2-1; unclear D gene. The DNA end lines up better with TRBJ2-5; the J call may be wrong. The CDR3 runs 12 residues. For the CDR3, the DNA is TGTGCCAGCACGGGCCACGAAGAGGCCCAGTACTTC. This gives the protein CASTGHEEAQYF.

This clonotype was seen more than once but under ten times. The CDR3 loop reads CATSRETGPYEQYF. In nucleotides, the CDR3 is TGTGCCACCAGCAGAGAAACCGGCCCCTACGAGCAGTACTTC. The chain joins TRBV15 to TRBJ2-7; no firm D call. The V gene lost 0 bases and the J gene lost 2 bases, with 8 bases spanning the gap. The CDR3 loop spans 14 amino acids. Germline CDR1 and CDR2: LNHNV and YYDKDF (reference sequence).

The rearrangement joins TRBV9 to TRBJ1-3; D is unresolved. The CDR3 runs 18 residues. V shed 0 bases and J shed 1 base, with 17 bases lying between them. CDR1 is SGDLS, CDR2 YYNGEE, per germline. CDR3 nucleotides: TGTGCCAGCAGCGTAGTTTCGGCAGCCCGGGGATCTGGAAACACCATATATTTT. It yields the protein CASSVVSAARGSGNTIYF.